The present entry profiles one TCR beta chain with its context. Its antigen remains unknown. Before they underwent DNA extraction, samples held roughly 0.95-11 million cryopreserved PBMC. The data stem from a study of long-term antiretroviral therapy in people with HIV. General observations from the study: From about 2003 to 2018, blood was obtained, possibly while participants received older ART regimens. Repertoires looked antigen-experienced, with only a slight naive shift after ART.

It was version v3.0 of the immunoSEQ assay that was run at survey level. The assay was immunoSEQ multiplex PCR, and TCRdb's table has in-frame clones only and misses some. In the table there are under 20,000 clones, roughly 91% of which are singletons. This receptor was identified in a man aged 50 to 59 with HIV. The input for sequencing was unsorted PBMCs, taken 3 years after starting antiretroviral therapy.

The CDR3 spells CASSLINSPLHF. The CDR3 DNA sequence: TGTGCCAGCAGTCTCATAAATTCACCCCTCCACTTT. This chain links TRBV28 with TRBJ1-6; D unclear. The V gene's germline CDR1 is MDHEN and CDR2 SYDVKM. V lost 5 bases and J 7 bases, leaving 6 bases between the germline ends. The CDR3 consists of 12 residues.